Below, 22 T cell receptor beta chains from the same sample are listed, as sequenced in a study of yellow fever vaccine responses in identical twins (dated by TCRdb to about 2018). The library was prepared using RT-PCR. The instrument was an Illumina HiSeq 2500. TCRdb trimmed the raw reads at Q25, called clones with MiXCR and kept productive beta chains. Rows merge per CDR3 protein into single entries with the most common DNA and genes. This sample holds approximately 17,000 distinct CDR3 sequences; around 70% were observed only once. The top ten clonotypes cover more than 2% of the sample. This sample comprised T cells from blood (PBMCs), unsorted or a sorted subset (not recorded which), obtained before or after yellow fever vaccination (not recorded which). Source of these receptors: a woman aged 18-30 years who received the yellow fever vaccine. Donor details come from another sample of the same person, matched by shared clones.

The chain links TRBV11-2 to TRBJ2-2; D gene unclear. V was cut by 5 bases and J by 0 bases, with 1 base left in between. CDR3 length: 12 residues. The germline CDR1 and CDR2 sequences are SGHAT and FQNNGV. CDR3 protein: CASSTNTGELFF. For the CDR3, the DNA is TGTGCCAGCAGCACGAACACCGGGGAGCTGTTTTTT.

This clonotype was counted between two and nine times. The V gene is TRBV29-1, the J gene TRBJ1-2; D is unclear. This CDR3 is 12 amino acids long. Trimming cost V 3 bases and J 5 bases, with 10 bases left between them. CDR1 and CDR2 from the germline V gene are SQVTM and ANQGSEA. The CDR3 sequence: CSVEVTPYGYTF. The CDR3, as DNA: TGCAGCGTTGAGGTGACACCTTATGGCTACACCTTC.

V is TRBV29-1 and J is TRBJ2-1; unclear D gene. Per the germline V gene, CDR1 is SQVTM and CDR2 is ANQGSEA. The V end was cut by 5 bases, the J end by 1 base, with 3 bases between. This CDR3 has 11 amino acids. The CDR3 DNA sequence: TGCAGCGTTAGATCCTACAATGAGCAGTTCTTC. It is translated as CSVRSYNEQFF.

J is TRBJ1-1 and V is TRBV10-3, with TRBD1 identical over 7 bases. J gave up 2 bases and V 6 bases, and 9 bases lay outside the gene matches. Germline loops: CDR1 ENHRY, CDR2 SYGVKD. CDR3 length: 15 residues. CDR3 bases: TGTGCCATCAGGGGAGAGGGGGCTTCCAACACTGAAGCTTTCTTT. The encoded protein is CAIRGEGASNTEAFF.

Here the CDR3 DNA reads TGTGCCATCAGGACGGGACAGGGGGCGCTTGGCTACACCTTC. Translated, it gives CAIRTGQGALGYTF. V gene TRBV10-3 combines with J gene TRBJ1-2; TRBD1 aligns across 12 bases. The CDR3 has 14 amino acids. Looked up from germline, CDR1 is ENHRY and CDR2 is SYGVKD. Trimming removed 6 bases from V and 7 bases from J; junction bases left unmatched: 6.

The V call is TRBV18, the J call TRBJ2-2, with D tentatively TRBD2 (5 bases). Trimming cost V 0 bases and J 5 bases, with 7 bases left between them. Germline values: CDR1 KGHSH, CDR2 LQKENI. The CDR3 is made up of 14 amino acids. The CDR3 region has the DNA TGTGCCAGCTCACCACCGTGGGAGACCGGGGAGCTGTTTTTT. Amino acid sequence: CASSPPWETGELFF.

The chain is built from TRBV4-2 and TRBJ1-2, with D tentatively TRBD1 (6 bases). Trimming left V 1 base short and J 3 bases short, with 9 bases between. The germline V gene encodes CDR1 LGHNA and CDR2 YNFKEQ. The length of the CDR3 is 14 residues. The CDR3 region is CASSQGGGDYGYTF. The CDR3 coding sequence is TGTGCCAGCAGCCAAGGAGGGGGTGACTATGGCTACACCTTC.

The chain employs TRBV7-9 and TRBJ2-7; D not certain. Trimming stripped 5 bases from V and 4 bases from J, with 3 bases between. This CDR3 spans 10 amino acids. CDR1 and CDR2 (germline): SEHNR, FQNEAQ (reference sequence). The CDR3: CASSHYEQYV. CDR3 sequence (DNA): TGTGCCAGCAGCCATTACGAGCAGTACGTC.

This chain links TRBV4-1 with TRBJ2-4; D may be TRBD1 (6 bases). The CDR3 has 15 amino acids. Germline V lookup: CDR1 MGHRA, CDR2 YSYEKL. V dropped 3 bases and J dropped 0 bases, with 9 bases sitting between them. The CDR3 nucleotides are TGCGCCAGCAGCCAGACAGGCGCAGCCAAAAACATTCAGTACTTC. Protein: CASSQTGAAKNIQYF.

The count of this clonotype is one. The rearrangement links TRBV2 to TRBJ2-3; 9 bases align to TRBD1. V lost 2 bases, J lost 4 bases, and 7 bases stayed unmatched. Germline V CDR1 and CDR2: SNHLY, FYNNEI. The CDR3 consists of 16 residues. The CDR3 bases are TGTGCCAGCAGTGAAACGGGACAGGGATGGGCAGATACGCAGTATTTT. It is translated as CASSETGQGWADTQYF.

The V call is TRBV4-1, the J call TRBJ1-6; no clear D. V was trimmed by 4 bases and J by 6 bases, leaving 13 bases between them. CDR3 length: 15 residues. Germline V gene lookup returns CDR1 MGHRA and CDR2 YSYEKL. The CDR3 sequence: CASSLMDQPNSPLHF. DNA for the CDR3: TGCGCCAGCAGCCTGATGGACCAGCCTAATTCACCCCTCCACTTT.

The chain is built from TRBV28 and TRBJ2-3, with 8 bases fitting TRBD2. Germline values: CDR1 MDHEN, CDR2 SYDVKM. This CDR3 comprises 14 residues. J gave up 0 bases and V 6 bases, and 2 bases lay outside the gene matches. Written as DNA, the CDR3 is TGTGCCAGCAGCCCGGGGGGGAGCACAGATACGCAGTATTTT. Its protein is CASSPGGSTDTQYF.

V and J are TRBV29-1 and TRBJ2-3; no reliable D call. Trimming took off 6 bases at V and 0 bases at J, with 1 base between the two ends. The CDR3 has 10 residues. The germline CDR1 and CDR2 sequences are SQVTM and ANQGSEA. The CDR3 nucleotides are TGCAGCGTCAGCACAGATACGCAGTATTTT. Protein sequence: CSVSTDTQYF.

The chain employs TRBV27 and TRBJ1-1, with a weak D call TRBD1 (6 bases). Germline V gene lookup returns CDR1 MNHEY and CDR2 SMNVEV (reference sequence). The ends were cut back, 6 bases at V and 4 bases at J, with 9 bases in the middle. This CDR3 contains 12 residues. CDR3 sequence (DNA): TGTGCCAGCAGGCAGGGGACCACTGAAGCTTTCTTT. Translated, it gives CASRQGTTEAFF.

The chain couples TRBV9 to TRBJ2-7, with D maybe TRBD2 (5 bases). Trimming took 2 bases from V and 3 from J, leaving 12 bases between them. The CDR3 sequence is 14 residues long. Germline V gene sequence: CDR1 SGDLS, CDR2 YYNGEE. In nucleotides, the CDR3 is TGTGCCAGCAGCGTTAAAGCGGACGACTACGAGCAGTACTTC. Protein sequence: CASSVKADDYEQYF. Drawing the rest from reference TRBV9 and TRBJ2-7, the complete variable domain is DSGVTQTPKHLITATGQRVTLRCSPRSGDLSVYWYQQSLDQGLQFLIQYYNGEERAKGNILERFSAQQFPDLHSELNLSSLELGDSALYFCASSVKADDYEQYFGPGTRLTVT.

This chain joins TRBV5-5 and TRBJ1-5; D unresolved. Germline V CDR1 and CDR2: SGHKS, YYEKEE (reference sequence). This CDR3 has 14 amino acids. Trimming shortened V by 4 bases and J by 6 bases, and 14 bases separated the two germline ends. In nucleotides, the CDR3 is TGTGCCAGCAGCCCGCTAGCCAGTGGTCAGCCCCAGCATTTT. Protein: CASSPLASGQPQHF.

This chain links TRBV18 with TRBJ2-5; D is possibly TRBD2 (5 bases). V was clipped by 5 bases and J by 2 bases, with 18 bases between them. The germline CDR1 and CDR2 sequences are KGHSH and LQKENI. There are 16 residues in the CDR3. CDR3 coding DNA: TGTGCCAGCTCATTTAAAGGAGGTCCGACTCAAGAGACCCAGTACTTC. As protein: CASSFKGGPTQETQYF.

The genes are TRBV27 and TRBJ2-2; D not certain. Germline lookup yields CDR1 MNHEY and CDR2 SMNVEV (reference sequence). The CDR3 extends over 14 amino acids. V was pared by 6 bases and J by 0 bases, with 8 bases between. The CDR3 DNA is TGTGCCAGCAGGGGTCGGGCGAACACCGGGGAGCTGTTTTTT. It codes for CASRGRANTGELFF.

This clonotype was recorded only once. The chain has TRBV18 and TRBJ2-5; 10 bases map to TRBD2. CDR1 is KGHSH and CDR2 is LQKENI in the germline V gene. Trimming cost V 2 bases and J 2 bases; bases outside gene matches: 5. CDR3 length: 16 residues. The CDR3 DNA reads as TGTGCCAGCTCACCAGTGGCTAGCGGGGGTCAAGAGACCCAGTACTTC. Encoded protein: CASSPVASGGQETQYF.

J is TRBJ2-1 and V is TRBV25-1; D is uncertain. V lost 1 base and J lost 7, with 5 bases in between. This CDR3 is 12 amino acids long. Looked up from germline, CDR1 is MGHDK and CDR2 is SYGVNS. The CDR3 loop is CASSESLNEQFF. Written as DNA, the CDR3 is TGTGCCAGCAGTGAATCTTTGAATGAGCAGTTCTTC.

The chain employs TRBV6-2 or TRBV6-3 and TRBJ1-1; D unresolved. The CDR3 consists of 11 residues. Looked up from germline, CDR1 is MNHEY and CDR2 is SVGEGT. The germline V and J ends were trimmed by 4 bases and 5 bases, with 5 bases remaining between them. The CDR3 reads CASSSLTEAFF. In DNA form, the CDR3 reads TGTGCCAGCAGTTCCTTGACTGAAGCTTTCTTT.

V and J are TRBV25-1 and TRBJ2-3, with D unresolved. Between the trimmed V and J ends, which lost 5 bases and 6 bases, there was a span of 9 bases. This CDR3 spans 12 amino acids. Germline assignment: CDR1 MGHDK and CDR2 SYGVNS. This CDR3 reads CASSTTMDTQYF. The CDR3 nucleotides read TGTGCCAGCAGTACCACCATGGATACGCAGTATTTT.